The T cell receptor beta chain under discussion was sequenced for a study of STAT5B mutations in CD4+ large granular lymphocyte leukemia. This CDR3 contains 12 residues. From germline, CDR1 is SGHTS and CDR2 YDEGEE. V gave up 0 bases and J gave up 8 bases, with 5 bases separating them. A word on this clone: Its matching antigen is unknown.

Per the original data handling: Putative leukemic clones, some 59 in all, each exceeded 5% of the repertoire. Sequencing used immunoSEQ multiplex PCR; TCRdb keeps in-frame clones, though not all of them. The V and J calls and the clone size are those of that table, but D and trimming were determined from the DNA. Of a few thousand clones listed, under 85% are singletons. Study conclusions and caveats: Main leukemic clonotypes were patient-specific, but roughly 25% appeared at low frequency elsewhere.

Depending on availability, patient cells were bead-separated fractions or unselected PBMC. The sequencing input was PBMCs. The receptor was isolated from a man aged 65-85 years with CD4+ T-cell large granular lymphocyte leukemia. V is TRBV5-8 and J is TRBJ2-2; D not resolved. The CDR3 coding sequence is TGTGCCAGCAGCTTGGTCTATGGGGAGCTGTTTTTT. Amino acids: CASSLVYGELFF.